The present T cell receptor (beta chain) was sequenced within a study of T cell responses to AZD1222 COVID-19 vaccine. The study's findings and limits: Clonal diversity may have been underestimated in mostly white British donors.

Concerning this clone: The antigen is undetermined.

This CDR3 is 11 amino acids long. V was pared by 5 bases and J by 8 bases, with 7 bases between. In germline, CDR1 is LGHDT, CDR2 YNNKEL (reference sequence). Using immunoSEQ multiplex PCR, the repertoire was profiled, and TCRdb retains in-frame clones only, with some absent. Altogether fewer than 200,000 clones are present, 92% being singletons, with the ten largest covering 1.5% to 2%. This specimen consisted of peripheral blood, obtained on day 0 of AZD1222 vaccination. J is TRBJ2-1 and V is TRBV3-1 (or the pseudogene TRBV3-2); no clear D. The receptor was derived from an adult in good health. CDR3 DNA sequence: TGTGCCAGCAGCAGGGTGGATGAGCAGTTCTTC. This codes for CASSRVDEQFF.